Listed below are T cell receptor beta chains from one sample, sequenced in a study of T cells after yellow fever vaccination. One entry per CDR3 protein, called by TCRdb with MiXCR from the 5' RACE reads. The table includes nearly 350,000 distinct CDR3 sequences, roughly 8.4% detected once. This sample comprised PBMCs, obtained more than 40 days after the first yellow fever vaccination. The source is a man aged 18-30 years who received the YFV17D yellow fever vaccine. The CDR3 runs from the conserved cysteine through the conserved F or W. The order of the fields is D gene, V gene, CDR3 protein. The D gene is left open where the match is weak.

NA	TRBV4-3	CASSQESRGELSEKLFF
NA	TRBV28	CASGGQPGELFF
NA	TRBV30	CAWREPDYGYTF
NA	TRBV12-3/TRBV12-4	CAAPVGNEQFF
NA	TRBV7-3	CATSLGLGGSYNEQFF
TRBD2	TRBV12-3/TRBV12-4	CASILGLAGVRETQYF
TRBD1	TRBV7-9	CASSPRQGENNEQFF
TRBD2	TRBV19	CASSPLATSTDTQYF
NA	TRBV6-5	CASSYLVKRELFF
TRBD2	TRBV7-2	CASSSQTSGGLTYEQYF
NA	TRBV28	CATRTSSYNEQFF